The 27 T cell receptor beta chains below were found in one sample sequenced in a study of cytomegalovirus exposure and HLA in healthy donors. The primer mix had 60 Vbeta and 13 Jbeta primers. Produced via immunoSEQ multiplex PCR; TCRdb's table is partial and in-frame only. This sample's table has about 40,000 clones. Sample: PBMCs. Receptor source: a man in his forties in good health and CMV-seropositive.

CDR3 sequence (DNA): TGTGCCAGCAGTTTCCGGGACAGGGGCAACAATGAGCAGTTCTTC. Its translation: CASSFRDRGNNEQFF. The chain couples TRBV27 to TRBJ2-1, with TRBD1 matching over 10 bases. Germline CDR1 is MNHEY and CDR2 is SMNVEV (reference sequence). The CDR3 totals 15 residues. J lost 5 bases, V lost 3 bases, and 4 bases had no gene match.

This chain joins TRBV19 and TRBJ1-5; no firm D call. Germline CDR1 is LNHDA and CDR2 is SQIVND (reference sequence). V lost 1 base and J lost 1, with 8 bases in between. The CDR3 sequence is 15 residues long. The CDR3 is CASSIGPLSNQPQHF. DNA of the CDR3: TGTGCCAGTAGTATAGGGCCTCTGAGCAATCAGCCCCAGCATTTT.

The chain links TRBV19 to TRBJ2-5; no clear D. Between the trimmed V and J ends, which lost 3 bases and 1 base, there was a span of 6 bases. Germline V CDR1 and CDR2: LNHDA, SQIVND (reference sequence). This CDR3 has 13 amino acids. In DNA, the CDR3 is TGTGCCAGTAGTATCATCGGCCAAGAGACCCAGTACTTC. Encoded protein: CASSIIGQETQYF.

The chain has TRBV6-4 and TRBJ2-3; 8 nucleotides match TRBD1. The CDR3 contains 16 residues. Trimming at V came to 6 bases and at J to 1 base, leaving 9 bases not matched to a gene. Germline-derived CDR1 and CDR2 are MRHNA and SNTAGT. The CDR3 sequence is CASSRQGFLGTDTQYF. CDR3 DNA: TGTGCCAGCAGCAGACAGGGGTTTTTGGGCACAGATACGCAGTATTTT.

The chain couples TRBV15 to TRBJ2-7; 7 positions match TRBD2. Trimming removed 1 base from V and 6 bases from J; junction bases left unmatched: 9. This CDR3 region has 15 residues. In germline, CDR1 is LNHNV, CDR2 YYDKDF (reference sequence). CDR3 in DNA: TGTGCCACCAGCAGAGCAGGACTAGTGGCGTGCGAGCAGTACTTC. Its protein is CATSRAGLVACEQYF.

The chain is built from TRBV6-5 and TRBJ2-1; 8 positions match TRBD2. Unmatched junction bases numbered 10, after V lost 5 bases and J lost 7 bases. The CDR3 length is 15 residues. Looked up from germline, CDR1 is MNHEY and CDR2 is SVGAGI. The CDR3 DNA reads TGTGCCAGCAGTAGGAGCGGGAGAGCGGTAAATGAGCAGTTCTTC. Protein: CASSRSGRAVNEQFF.

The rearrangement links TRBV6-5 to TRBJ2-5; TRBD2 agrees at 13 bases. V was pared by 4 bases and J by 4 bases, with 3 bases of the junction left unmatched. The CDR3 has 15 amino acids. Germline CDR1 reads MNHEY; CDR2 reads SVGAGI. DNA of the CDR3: TGTGCCAGCAGTTTACTAGCGGGAGGGCCAGAGACCCAGTACTTC. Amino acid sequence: CASSLLAGGPETQYF.

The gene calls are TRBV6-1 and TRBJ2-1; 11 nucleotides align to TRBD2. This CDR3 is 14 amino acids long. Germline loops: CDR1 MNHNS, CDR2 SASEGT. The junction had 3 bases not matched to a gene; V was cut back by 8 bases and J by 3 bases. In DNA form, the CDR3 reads TGTGCCAGCGGGGGACTAGCGGACTACAATGAGCAGTTCTTC. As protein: CASGGLADYNEQFF.

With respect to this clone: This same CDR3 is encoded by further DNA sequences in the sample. Written as DNA, the CDR3 is TGTGCCAGTAGAGGAGAAACTGAAGCTTTCTTT. Translating gives CASRGETEAFF. The V and J genes are TRBV19 and TRBJ1-1; D remains ambiguous. V was trimmed by 6 bases and J by 5 bases, leaving 7 bases between them. This CDR3 contains 11 residues. CDR1 is LNHDA and CDR2 is SQIVND in the germline V gene (reference sequence). The whole variable domain, remainder taken from reference TRBV19 and TRBJ1-1, is DGGITQSPKYLFRKEGQNVTLSCEQNLNHDAMYWYRQDPGQGLRLIYYSQIVNDFQKGDIAEGYSVSREKKESFPLTVTSAQKNPTAFYLCASRGETEAFFGQGTRLTVV.

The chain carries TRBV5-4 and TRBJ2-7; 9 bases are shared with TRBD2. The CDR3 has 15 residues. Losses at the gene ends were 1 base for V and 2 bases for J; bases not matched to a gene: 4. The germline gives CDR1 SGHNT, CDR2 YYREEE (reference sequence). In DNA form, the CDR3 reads TGTGCCAGCAGCTTGACTACTAGCGGGCCCTACGAGCAGTACTTC. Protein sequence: CASSLTTSGPYEQYF.

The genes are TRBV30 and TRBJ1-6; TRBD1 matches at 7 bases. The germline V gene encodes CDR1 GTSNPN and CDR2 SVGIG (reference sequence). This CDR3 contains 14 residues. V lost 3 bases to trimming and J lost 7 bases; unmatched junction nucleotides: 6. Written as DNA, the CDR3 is TGTGCCTGGAGCTCGGGACAGCCGAATTCACCCCTCCACTTT. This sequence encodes CAWSSGQPNSPLHF.

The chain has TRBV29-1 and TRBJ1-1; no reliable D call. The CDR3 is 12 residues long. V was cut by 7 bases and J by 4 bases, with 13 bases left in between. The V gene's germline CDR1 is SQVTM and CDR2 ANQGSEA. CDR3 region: CSAASVGTEAFF. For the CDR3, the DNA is TGCAGCGCCGCATCAGTTGGCACTGAAGCTTTCTTT.

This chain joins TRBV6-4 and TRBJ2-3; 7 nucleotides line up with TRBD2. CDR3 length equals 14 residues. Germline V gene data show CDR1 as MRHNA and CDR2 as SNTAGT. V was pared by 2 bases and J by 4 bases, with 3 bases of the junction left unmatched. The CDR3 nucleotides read TGTGCCAGCAGTGACGGACTAGGAGCAGATACGCAGTATTTT. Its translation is CASSDGLGADTQYF.

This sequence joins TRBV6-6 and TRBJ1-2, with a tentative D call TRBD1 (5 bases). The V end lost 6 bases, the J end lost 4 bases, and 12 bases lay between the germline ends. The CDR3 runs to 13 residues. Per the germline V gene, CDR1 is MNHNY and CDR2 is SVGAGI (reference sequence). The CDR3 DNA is TGTGCCAGCAGCGTGACAGACCTCTATGGCTACACCTTC. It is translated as CASSVTDLYGYTF.

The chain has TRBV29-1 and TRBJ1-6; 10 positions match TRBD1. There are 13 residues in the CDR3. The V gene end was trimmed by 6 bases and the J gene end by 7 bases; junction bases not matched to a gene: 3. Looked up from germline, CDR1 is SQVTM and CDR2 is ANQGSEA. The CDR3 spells CSVGQGGNSPLHF. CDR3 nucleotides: TGCAGCGTCGGACAGGGGGGCAATTCACCCCTCCACTTT.

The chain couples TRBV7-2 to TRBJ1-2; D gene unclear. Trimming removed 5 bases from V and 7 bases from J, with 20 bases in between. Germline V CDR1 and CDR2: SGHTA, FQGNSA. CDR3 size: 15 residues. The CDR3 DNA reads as TGTGCCAGCAGCACCCCCGGCGGAGACGAGGGTGGCTACACCTTC. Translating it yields CASSTPGGDEGGYTF. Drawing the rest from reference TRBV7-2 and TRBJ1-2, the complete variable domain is GAGVSQSPSNKVTEKGKDVELRCDPISGHTALYWYRQSLGQGLEFLIYFQGNSAPDKSGLPSDRFSAERTGGSVSTLTIQRTQQEDSAVYLCASSTPGGDEGGYTFGSGTRLTVV.

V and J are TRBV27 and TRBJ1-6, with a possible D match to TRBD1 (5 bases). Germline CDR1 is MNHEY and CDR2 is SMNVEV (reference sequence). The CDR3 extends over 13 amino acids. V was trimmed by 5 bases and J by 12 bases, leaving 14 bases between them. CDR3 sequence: CASSPGTLVPLHF. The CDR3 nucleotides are TGTGCCAGCAGTCCCGGGACTCTTGTACCCCTCCACTTT.

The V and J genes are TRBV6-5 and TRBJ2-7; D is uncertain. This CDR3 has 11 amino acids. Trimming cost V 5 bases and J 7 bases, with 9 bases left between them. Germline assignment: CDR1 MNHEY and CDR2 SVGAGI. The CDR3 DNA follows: TGTGCCAGCAGTACTGTTTGGGAGCAGTACTTC. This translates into CASSTVWEQYF.

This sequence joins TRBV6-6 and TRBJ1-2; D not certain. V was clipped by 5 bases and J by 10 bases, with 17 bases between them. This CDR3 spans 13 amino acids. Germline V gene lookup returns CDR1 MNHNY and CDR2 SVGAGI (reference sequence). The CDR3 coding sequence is TGTGCCAGCAGTACCGGGCCCCTGAGGGACTACACCTTC. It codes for CASSTGPLRDYTF.

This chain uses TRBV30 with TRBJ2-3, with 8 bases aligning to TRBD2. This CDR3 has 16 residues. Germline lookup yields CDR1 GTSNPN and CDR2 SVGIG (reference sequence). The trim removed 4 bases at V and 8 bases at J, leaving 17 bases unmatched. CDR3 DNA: TGTGCCTGGACATTGGCGCTTAGCGGGAATGGGGGTACGCAGTATTTT. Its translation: CAWTLALSGNGGTQYF.

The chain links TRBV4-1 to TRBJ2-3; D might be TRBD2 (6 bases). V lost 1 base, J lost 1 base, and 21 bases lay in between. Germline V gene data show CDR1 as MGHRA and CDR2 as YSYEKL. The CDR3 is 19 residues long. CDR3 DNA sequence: TGCGCCAGCAGCCAAGTAGGAGGGGCGGCACCCCTGGGCACAGATACGCAGTATTTT. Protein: CASSQVGGAAPLGTDTQYF.

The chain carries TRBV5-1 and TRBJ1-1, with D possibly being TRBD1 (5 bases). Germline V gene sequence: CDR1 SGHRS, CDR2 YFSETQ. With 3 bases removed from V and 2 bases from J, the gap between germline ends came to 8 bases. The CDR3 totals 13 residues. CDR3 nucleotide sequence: TGCGCCAGCAGCTCCCAGGGAAACACTGAAGCTTTCTTT. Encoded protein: CASSSQGNTEAFF.

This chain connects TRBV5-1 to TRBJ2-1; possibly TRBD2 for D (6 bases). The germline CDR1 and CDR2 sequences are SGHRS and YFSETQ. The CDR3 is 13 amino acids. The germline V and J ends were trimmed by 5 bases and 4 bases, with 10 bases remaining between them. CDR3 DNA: TGCGCCAGCAGAGAAAGCGGGTACAATGAGCAGTTCTTC. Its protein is CASRESGYNEQFF.

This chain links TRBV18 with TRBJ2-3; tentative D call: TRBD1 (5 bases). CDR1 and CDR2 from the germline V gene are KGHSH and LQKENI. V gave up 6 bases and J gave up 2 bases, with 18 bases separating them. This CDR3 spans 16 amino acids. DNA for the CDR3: TGTGCCAGCTCCCAGCGAGCAGGGATCGACACAGATACGCAGTATTTT. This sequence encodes CASSQRAGIDTDTQYF. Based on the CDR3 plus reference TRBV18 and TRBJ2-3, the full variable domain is NAGVMQNPRHLVRRRGQEARLRCSPMKGHSHVYWYRQLPEEGLKFMVYLQKENIIDESGMPKERFSAEFPKEGPSILRIQQVVRGDSAAYFCASSQRAGIDTDTQYFGPGTRLTVL.

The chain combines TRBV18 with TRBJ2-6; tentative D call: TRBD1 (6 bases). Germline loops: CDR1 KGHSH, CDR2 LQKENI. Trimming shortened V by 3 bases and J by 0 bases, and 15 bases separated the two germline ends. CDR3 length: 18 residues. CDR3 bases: TGTGCCAGCTCACCGTACAGGGCTGGTCTCTCTGGGGCCAACGTCCTGACTTTC. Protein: CASSPYRAGLSGANVLTF.

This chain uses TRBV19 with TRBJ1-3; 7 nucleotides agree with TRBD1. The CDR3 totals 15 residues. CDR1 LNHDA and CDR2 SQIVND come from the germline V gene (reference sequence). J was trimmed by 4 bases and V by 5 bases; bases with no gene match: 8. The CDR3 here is CASSATGERGNTIYF. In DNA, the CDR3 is TGTGCCAGTAGTGCTACAGGGGAAAGGGGAAACACCATATATTTT.

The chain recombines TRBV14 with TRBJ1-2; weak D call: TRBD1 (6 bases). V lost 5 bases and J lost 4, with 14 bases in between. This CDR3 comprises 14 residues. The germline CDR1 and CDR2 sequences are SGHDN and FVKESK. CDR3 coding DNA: TGTGCCAGCAGCTTACAGGGAGTCGGCTATGGCTACACCTTC. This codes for CASSLQGVGYGYTF.